This TCR beta chain was documented in a study of vaccination effects on CD4 cells after COVID-19. Study overall: Samples that were drawn after vaccination came a median of 72 days after the second dose.

Viral peptide pool expansion of antigen-specific CD4+ T cells preceded sequencing in the ViraFEST assay. The culture ran for around 10 days before CD4+ T cells were isolated. Two doses of BNT162b2 or mRNA-1273 vaccine were administered to participants. On both days 3 and 7, half of the culture medium was replaced with IL-2 medium. For this clone: Its antigen is as yet unknown.

Generated by immunoSEQ multiplex PCR, the TCRdb table keeps only in-frame clones and is missing some. The sample contains more than 20,000 clones, around 79% of which appear only once. Germline assignment: CDR1 MNHNS and CDR2 SASEGT. The germline V and J ends were trimmed by 2 bases and 5 bases, with 6 bases remaining between them. CDR3 length equals 12 residues. This chain joins TRBV6-1 and TRBJ1-2; D call uncertain. This clonotype was sampled from a human donor who received a COVID-19 vaccine. Some clones in this sample may be carry-over from other donors' samples. Sequencing used CD4+ T cells from PBMCs cultured with SARS-CoV-2 spike peptides, obtained after COVID-19 vaccination. CDR3 protein: CASSESQYGYTF. DNA of the CDR3: TGTGCCAGCAGTGAAAGCCAGTATGGCTACACCTTC.